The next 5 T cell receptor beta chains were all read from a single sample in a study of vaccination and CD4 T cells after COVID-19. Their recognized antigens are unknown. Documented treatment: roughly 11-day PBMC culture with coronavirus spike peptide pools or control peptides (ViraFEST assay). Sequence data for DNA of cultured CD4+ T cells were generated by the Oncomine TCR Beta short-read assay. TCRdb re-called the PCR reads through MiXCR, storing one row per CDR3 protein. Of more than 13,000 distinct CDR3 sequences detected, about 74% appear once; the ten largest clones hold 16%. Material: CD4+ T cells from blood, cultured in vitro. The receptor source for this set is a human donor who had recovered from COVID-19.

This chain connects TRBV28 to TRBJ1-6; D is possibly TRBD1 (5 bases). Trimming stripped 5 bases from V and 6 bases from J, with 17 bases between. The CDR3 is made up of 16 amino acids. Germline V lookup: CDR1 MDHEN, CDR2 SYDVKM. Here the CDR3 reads CASSDWGRGGNSPLHF. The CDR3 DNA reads TGTGCCAGCAGTGACTGGGGCCGTGGGGGTAATTCACCCCTCCACTTT. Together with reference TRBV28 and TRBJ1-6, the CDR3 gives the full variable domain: DVKVTQSSRYLVKRTGEKVFLECVQDMDHENMFWYRQDPGLGLRLIYFSYDVKMKEKGDIPEGYSVSREKKERFSLILESASTNQTSMYLCASSDWGRGGNSPLHFGNGTRLTVT.

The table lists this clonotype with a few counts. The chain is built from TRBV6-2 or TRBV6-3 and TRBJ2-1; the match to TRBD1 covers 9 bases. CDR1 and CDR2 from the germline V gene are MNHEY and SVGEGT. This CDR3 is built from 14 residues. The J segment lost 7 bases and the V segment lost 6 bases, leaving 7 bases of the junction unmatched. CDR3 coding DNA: TGTGCCAGCAGGGGGACAGGGAAATCAAATGAGCAGTTCTTC. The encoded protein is CASRGTGKSNEQFF.

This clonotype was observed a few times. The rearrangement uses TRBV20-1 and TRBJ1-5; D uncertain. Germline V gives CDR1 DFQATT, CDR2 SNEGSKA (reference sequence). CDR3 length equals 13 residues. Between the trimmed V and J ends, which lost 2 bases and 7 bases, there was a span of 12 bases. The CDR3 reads CSARTSEGQPQHF. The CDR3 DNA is TGCAGTGCTAGAACCTCAGAAGGCCAGCCCCAGCATTTT.

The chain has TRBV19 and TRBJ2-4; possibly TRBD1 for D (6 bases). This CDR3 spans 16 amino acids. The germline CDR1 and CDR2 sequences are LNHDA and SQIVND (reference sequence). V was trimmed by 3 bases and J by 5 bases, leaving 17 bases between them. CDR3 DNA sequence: TGTGCCAGTAGTATTCCGAGGGGGAGTGGGCAAAACATTCAGTACTTC. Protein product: CASSIPRGSGQNIQYF.

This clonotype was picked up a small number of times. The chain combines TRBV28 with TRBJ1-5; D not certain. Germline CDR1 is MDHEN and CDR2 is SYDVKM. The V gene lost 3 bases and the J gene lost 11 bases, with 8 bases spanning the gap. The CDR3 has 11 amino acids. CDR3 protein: CASSFRSAQHF. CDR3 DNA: TGTGCCAGCAGTTTCCGTTCGGCCCAGCATTTT.